The entry below describes one T cell receptor beta chain. The antigen remains undetermined. The data originate from a study of regulatory T cells in long-lasting Graves disease. Study-level results: Lower TCR diversity characterized persistent Graves' patients relative to newly diagnosed patients. With persistent disease, TRBV28, TRBJ1-2 and TRBJ2-5 were the favored segments.

Building the TCR beta libraries relied on iRepertoire HTBI primers, and CDR3 regions underwent Arm-PCR. TCRdb processed the multiplex PCR reads anew with MiXCR; each CDR3 protein has one entry. The sample consists of about 400,000 distinct CDR3 sequences, more than 20% of them appearing once. Time point denoted: persistent/refractory GD, antithyroid drugs over 5 years with positive TRAb. Isolated PBMC RNA provided the starting material for the TCR library. Graves' disease diagnosis relied on American Thyroid Association guidelines. This CDR3 region has 13 residues. The V end was cut by 7 bases, the J end by 1 base, with 10 bases between. Germline lookup yields CDR1 MNHEY and CDR2 SMNVEV (reference sequence).

This sequence was found in a female donor with Graves disease. The chain is built from TRBV27 and TRBJ1-1, with D unclear. This sample comprised peripheral blood mononuclear cells (PBMCs), obtained when the disease was refractory, from a patient treated with antithyroid drugs. CDR3 nucleotides: TGTGCCAGCAAGCCCGACGGGAACACTGAAGCTTTCTTT. Amino acids: CASKPDGNTEAFF.